A selection of T cell receptor beta chains follows, all from one sample in a study of blood T cell repertoires in COVID-19. Method: immunoSEQ multiplex PCR; TCRdb's copy keeps in-frame clones and lacks some. There are about 170,000 clones in the sample; about nine tenths occur only once, and about 5.3% lies in the top ten. The specimen sequenced was peripheral blood. These receptors originate from a young man with COVID-19, enrolled during active disease. Each CDR3 is given with its conserved first and last residue. D genes are given only for firm matches. Rows may omit the clone size; those that give it use once, few, many or a size class.

>TRBD1|-|14|TRBV6-5|TRBJ2-7
CASSRDRSSYEQYF
TGTGCCAGCAGTCGGGACAGGAGCTCCTACGAGCAGTACTTC
>-|-|18|TRBV6-2/TRBV6-3|TRBJ2-1
CASSGTGLRRISYNEQFF
TGTGCCAGCAGTGGCACGGGACTCCGCCGTATCTCCTACAATGAGCAGTTCTTC
>TRBD2|-|16|TRBV5-1|TRBJ2-7
CASSLEASGGSYEQYF
TGCGCCAGCAGCTTGGAAGCTAGCGGGGGATCCTACGAGCAGTACTTC
>TRBD1|-|12|TRBV19|TRBJ1-2
CASSNRDRGYTF
TGTGCCAGTAGTAACCGGGACAGGGGCTACACCTTC
>-|once|15|TRBV16|TRBJ1-2
CASSLYRERNNGYTF
TGTGCCAGCAGCCTATACAGGGAGCGGAACAATGGCTACACCTTC
>-|-|12|TRBV7-9|TRBJ2-2
CASRPQGGELFF
TGTGCCAGCAGACCACAGGGCGGGGAGCTGTTTTTT
>-|-|13|TRBV10-3|TRBJ2-3
CAIGGEFANTQYF
TGTGCCATCGGAGGGGAGTTCGCAAATACGCAGTATTTT
>-|-|14|TRBV6-2/TRBV6-3|TRBJ2-2
CASSRGPNTGELFF
TGTGCCAGCAGCCGGGGGCCGAACACCGGGGAGCTGTTTTTT
>TRBD1|-|16|TRBV19|TRBJ2-7
CASSPGTGIFSYEQYF
TGTGCCAGTAGTCCCGGGACAGGGATCTTCTCCTACGAGCAGTACTTC
>TRBD1|-|13|TRBV24-1|TRBJ2-7
CATSDGDRDEQYF
TGTGCCACCAGTGATGGAGACAGGGACGAGCAGTACTTC
>TRBD1|-|14|TRBV28|TRBJ1-2
CASSPGQGVYGYTF
TGTGCCAGCAGCCCGGGACAGGGAGTTTATGGCTACACCTTC
>TRBD2|-|15|TRBV27|TRBJ2-1
CASSALLAGYNEQFF
TGTGCCAGCTCCGCCCTTTTAGCGGGCTACAATGAGCAGTTCTTC
>-|few|15|TRBV13|TRBJ2-1
CASSYPSGAYNEQFF
TGTGCCAGCAGCTATCCTAGTGGTGCCTACAATGAGCAGTTCTTC
>TRBD1|-|16|TRBV7-6|TRBJ2-7
CASSSLGGPYSYEQYF
TGTGCCAGCAGCTCGTTAGGGGGCCCGTATAGCTACGAGCAGTACTTC
>TRBD1|-|15|TRBV4-1|TRBJ2-1
CASSLRQGAYNEQFF
TGCGCCAGCAGCCTTAGACAGGGGGCTTACAATGAGCAGTTCTTC
>-|-|13|TRBV27|TRBJ1-2
CASSFDRWYGYTF
TGTGCCAGCAGTTTCGACAGGTGGTATGGCTACACCTTC
>-|-|17|TRBV18|TRBJ2-3
CASSPPWTGKFTDTQYF
TGTGCCAGCTCACCACCCTGGACGGGGAAATTCACAGATACGCAGTATTTT
>-|-|15|TRBV6-2/TRBV6-3|TRBJ2-1
CASSYSEPNYNEQFF
TGTGCCAGCAGTTACTCGGAGCCAAACTACAATGAGCAGTTCTTC
>TRBD1|-|16|TRBV9|TRBJ2-7
CASSPSGTGPPDEQYF
TGTGCCAGCAGCCCCTCAGGGACAGGCCCGCCGGACGAGCAGTACTTC
>-|few|14|TRBV10-2|TRBJ1-5
CASSESSSIQPQHF
TGCGCCAGCAGTGAGTCTTCCAGTATACAGCCCCAGCATTTT
>-|-|15|TRBV28|TRBJ1-5
CASKEGAGSNQPQHF
TGTGCCAGCAAAGAAGGGGCAGGGAGCAATCAGCCCCAGCATTTT
>-|-|15|TRBV27|TRBJ2-5
CASSFRGALQETQYF
TGTGCCAGCAGTTTCCGGGGGGCCCTCCAAGAGACCCAGTACTTC
>TRBD1|-|16|TRBV2|TRBJ1-1
CASSVGTGGGRTEAFF
TGTGCCAGCAGTGTCGGAACAGGGGGCGGCAGGACTGAAGCTTTCTTT
>-|-|17|TRBV30|TRBJ1-3
CAWSVTGRGLTGNTIYF
TGTGCCTGGAGTGTTACGGGGAGAGGGCTAACTGGAAACACCATATATTTT
>-|-|16|TRBV6-1|TRBJ2-1
CASSEGTMSSYNEQFF
TGTGCCAGCAGTGAAGGCACCATGAGCTCCTACAATGAGCAGTTCTTC
>-|-|12|TRBV24-1|TRBJ2-7
CATSADSYEQYF
TGTGCCACCAGCGCCGACAGCTACGAGCAGTACTTC
>-|-|13|TRBV4-1|TRBJ2-2
CASSQVGGGELFF
TGCGCCAGCAGCCAAGTCGGGGGTGGGGAGCTGTTTTTT
>TRBD2|once|15|TRBV9|TRBJ2-5
CASSGLAGGLETQYF
TGTGCCAGCAGCGGACTAGCGGGAGGTCTAGAGACCCAGTACTTC
>-|-|16|TRBV3-1/TRBV3-2|TRBJ1-1
CASSPNEGGWRTEAFF
TGTGCCAGCAGCCCGAACGAGGGCGGGTGGCGGACTGAAGCTTTCTTT
>-|-|16|TRBV9|TRBJ2-1
CASSVAAGIMLGEQFF
TGTGCCAGCAGCGTAGCTGCGGGAATAATGCTCGGTGAGCAGTTCTTC
>TRBD1|-|19|TRBV7-9|TRBJ1-5
CASSLPRQGALGFNQPQHF
TGTGCCAGCAGCTTACCCCGACAGGGGGCATTGGGCTTCAATCAGCCCCAGCATTTT
>TRBD1|once|14|TRBV2|TRBJ1-3
CASNRDRDLNTIYF
TGTGCCAGCAACCGGGACAGGGATTTAAACACCATATATTTT
>-|few|17|TRBV11-2|TRBJ2-1
CASSLGVYSSPYNEQFF
TGTGCCAGCAGCTTAGGAGTGTACAGCTCCCCCTACAATGAGCAGTTCTTC
>-|-|17|TRBV5-6|TRBJ2-7
CASSLKGPQGSSYEQYF
TGTGCCAGCAGCTTGAAGGGTCCACAGGGAAGCTCCTACGAGCAGTACTTC
>TRBD1|-|14|TRBV28|TRBJ1-4
CASGRGQGNEKLLF
TGTGCCAGCGGCAGGGGGCAGGGTAATGAAAAACTGCTTTTT
>TRBD1|-|14|TRBV5-1|TRBJ2-3
CASSIQGARDTQYF
TGCGCCAGCAGTATACAGGGGGCGCGTGATACGCAGTATTTT
>-|-|15|TRBV5-1|TRBJ1-3
CASSLGGAGGNTIYF
TGCGCCAGCAGCTTGGGCGGTGCTGGTGGAAACACCATATATTTT
>TRBD1|-|15|TRBV6-5|TRBJ2-7
CASSYLDRGSYEQYF
TGTGCCAGCAGTTACCTGGACAGGGGTTCCTACGAGCAGTACTTC
>-|-|15|TRBV19|TRBJ2-7
CASSIRGLASAEQYF
TGTGCCAGTAGTATACGGGGTCTAGCTAGCGCCGAGCAGTACTTC
>TRBD1|-|15|TRBV6-6|TRBJ2-2
CASSYGTAITGELFF
TGTGCCAGCAGTTACGGGACAGCTATCACCGGGGAGCTGTTTTTT
>TRBD2|-|16|TRBV7-3|TRBJ2-1
CASSLTTSGSGNEQFF
TGTGCCAGCAGCTTAACCACTAGCGGGAGCGGGAATGAGCAGTTCTTC
>TRBD2|-|14|TRBV11-3|TRBJ2-1
CASSGLAENNEQFF
TGTGCCAGCAGTGGACTAGCGGAAAACAATGAGCAGTTCTTC
>-|once|14|TRBV2|TRBJ1-6
CASSERGAESPLHF
TGTGCCAGCAGTGAACGGGGGGCTGAGTCACCCCTCCACTTT
>TRBD1|-|12|TRBV2|TRBJ2-7
CASRQGAREQYF
TGTGCCAGCAGACAGGGGGCTCGGGAGCAGTACTTC
>TRBD1|-|14|TRBV11-2|TRBJ2-7
CASSRSGQAYEQYF
TGTGCCAGCAGCCGATCCGGACAGGCGTACGAGCAGTACTTC
>-|-|14|TRBV7-2|TRBJ2-7
CASSFQGAVYEQYF
TGTGCCAGCAGCTTTCAAGGGGCGGTTTACGAGCAGTACTTC
>TRBD1|-|14|TRBV15|TRBJ2-1
CATSRDRAYNEQFF
TGTGCCACCAGCAGGGACAGGGCCTACAATGAGCAGTTCTTC
>TRBD1|-|14|TRBV29-1|TRBJ1-1
CSVVMRTGNTEAFF
TGCAGCGTTGTCATGCGGACAGGGAACACTGAAGCTTTCTTT
>-|once|13|TRBV30|TRBJ2-7
CAWSVGRGYEQYF
TGTGCCTGGAGTGTAGGCCGGGGCTACGAGCAGTACTTC
>TRBD2|once|15|TRBV15|TRBJ2-7
CATSRASGSSYEQYF
TGTGCCACCAGCAGAGCTAGCGGGAGCTCCTACGAGCAGTACTTC
>-|-|14|TRBV4-3|TRBJ1-1
CASSQDIGFSEAFF
TGCGCCAGCAGCCAAGATATCGGGTTTTCTGAAGCTTTCTTT
>TRBD2|-|15|TRBV10-2|TRBJ2-5
CASRELAGPIETQYF
TGCGCCAGCAGGGAACTAGCGGGGCCCATAGAGACCCAGTACTTC
>-|-|15|TRBV18|TRBJ1-4
CASSPRPGINEKLFF
TGTGCCAGCTCACCCCGGCCAGGAATAAATGAAAAACTGTTTTTT
>TRBD2|-|17|TRBV15|TRBJ2-7
CATSGPSGTSKWYEQYF
TGTGCCACCAGCGGACCTTCCGGGACTAGCAAGTGGTACGAGCAGTACTTC
>TRBD1|-|18|TRBV13|TRBJ2-6
CASSFRQGIYSGANVLTF
TGTGCCAGCAGCTTCAGACAGGGCATTTACTCTGGGGCCAACGTCCTGACTTTC
>TRBD1|-|16|TRBV5-4|TRBJ1-2
CASSIVTGTGSYGYTF
TGTGCCAGCAGCATCGTAACCGGGACAGGGAGCTATGGCTACACCTTC
>-|-|16|TRBV27|TRBJ2-6
CASSLMYRTGANVLTF
TGTGCCAGCAGTTTAATGTACAGAACTGGGGCCAACGTCCTGACTTTC
>-|-|15|TRBV28|TRBJ1-5
CASSYQARGNQPQHF
TGTGCCAGCAGCTATCAAGCGAGGGGCAATCAGCCCCAGCATTTT
>TRBD1|-|15|TRBV7-9|TRBJ2-5
CASSSWTGGMETQYF
TGTGCCAGCAGCTCATGGACAGGGGGCATGGAGACCCAGTACTTC